Listed here is a single T cell receptor beta chain. Its antigen is currently unknown. This sample is drawn from a study of OX40 agonist ivuxolimab in advanced cancers. Background on the study: Patients undergoing dose escalation presented with hepatocellular carcinoma, melanoma, renal cell or head and neck cancer. Males comprised roughly four fifths of the group, whose mean age was approximately 61 years (range 23 to 79).

Autoimmune disease history or systemic immunosuppression led to patients being barred. TCRdb's table, derived via immunoSEQ multiplex PCR, lists solely in-frame clones and lacks some. The sample comprises about 73,000 clones, more than 80% of which are singletons, and around 9.9% rests with the top ten. This CDR3 region has 12 residues. V lost 8 bases and J 0 bases, leaving 7 bases between the germline ends. Findings and limits, study-wide: Among T cells, CD8+ cells averaged more expanded clones than CD4+ cells.

This clonotype was obtained from an adult with an advanced solid tumor such as melanoma, head and neck, liver or kidney cancer. V usage is TRBV6-7 and J usage is TRBJ1-1; D not certain. TRBV6-7 is an ORF for which the function is uncertain. The source material was CD4+ or CD8+ T cells sorted from blood, sampled in a trial of the OX40 agonist ivuxolimab. CDR3 residues: CASGVMNTEAFF. Here the CDR3 DNA reads TGTGCCAGCGGTGTGATGAACACTGAAGCTTTCTTT.